The 15 T cell receptor beta chains listed next were all sequenced from one sample in a study of T-cell memory formation after mild COVID-19 (dated by TCRdb to the early 2020s). Library method: 5' RACE. The sequencer was an Illumina NovaSeq 6000. The raw public data were reprocessed by TCRdb itself: fastp quality trimming at Q25, MiXCR clonotype calling, in-frame beta chains only. Each entry is one CDR3 protein sequence, shown with its most common DNA and genes. The sample data list 560,000 or so distinct CDR3 sequences, and 15% to 20% of these were observed just once. Together, the top ten hold less than 10% of the sample. The sequenced material came from PBMCs or a T cell subset sorted from them (not recorded which). The receptors come from an adult woman who had mild COVID-19 (a few samples of this study predate the infection). The sample titles of this study are shuffled in the database, so cell type and time point are left out; the donor was told from shared clones.

This clonotype was counted between two and nine times. The chain recombines TRBV24-1 with TRBJ2-7; either TRBD1 or TRBD2 may fit D (6 bases each). V gave up 4 bases and J gave up 2 bases, with 11 bases separating them. Germline CDR1 KGHDR, CDR2 SFDVKD. The CDR3 extends over 14 amino acids. This chain's CDR3 is CATSESGEAYEQYF. The CDR3 nucleotides read TGTGCCACCAGTGAGTCAGGGGAGGCCTACGAGCAGTACTTC.

This clonotype was observed a few times. This chain links TRBV6-6 with TRBJ2-7; D may be TRBD1 (6 bases). Between the trimmed V and J ends, which lost 6 bases and 2 bases, there was a span of 14 bases. Germline V gene data show CDR1 as MNHNY and CDR2 as SVGAGI (reference sequence). The CDR3 spans 14 residues. CDR3 loop: CASRPSRTAYEQYF. In DNA form, the CDR3 reads TGTGCCAGCAGACCCTCGCGGACAGCCTACGAGCAGTACTTC.

In this sample, this clonotype turned up a few times. The V and J genes are TRBV24-1 and TRBJ2-5; D unresolved. V lost 4 bases and J lost 2, with 13 bases in between. Germline loops: CDR1 KGHDR, CDR2 SFDVKD. This CDR3 contains 15 residues. CDR3 amino acids: CATSDPGPSQETQYF. CDR3 coding DNA: TGTGCCACCAGTGACCCCGGACCCTCGCAAGAGACCCAGTACTTC.

The chain couples TRBV7-3 to TRBJ2-3; 8 nucleotides match TRBD2. The germline V gene has CDR1 SGHTA and CDR2 FQGTGA. V dropped 5 bases and J dropped 8; count of bases not matched to a gene: 9. CDR3 size: 14 residues. The CDR3 protein is CASSTGGGLTTQYF. The CDR3 DNA reads TGTGCCAGCAGCACCGGCGGGGGGTTGACTACGCAGTATTTT. Complete variable domain (other parts from reference TRBV7-3 and TRBJ2-3): GAGVSQTPSNKVTEKGKYVELRCDPISGHTALYWYRQSLGQGPEFLIYFQGTGAADDSGLPNDRFFAVRPEGSVSTLKIQRTERGDSAVYLCASSTGGGLTTQYFGPGTRLTVL.

A few counts support this clonotype. The genes are TRBV6-5 and TRBJ1-1; D is possibly TRBD1 (6 bases). CDR3 length: 12 residues. Germline CDR1 reads MNHEY; CDR2 reads SVGAGI. V dropped 6 bases and J dropped 7 bases, with 12 bases sitting between them. The CDR3 sequence: CASSKNRDEAFF. The CDR3 bases are TGTGCCAGCAGCAAAAACAGGGATGAAGCTTTCTTT.

The table lists this clonotype with a few counts. The V call is TRBV5-1, the J call TRBJ2-3, with TRBD1 matching 7 bases. The CDR3 is 16 residues long. Germline trimming cut 0 bases from V and 0 bases from J; bases unmatched to any gene: 4. The germline V gene encodes CDR1 SGHRS and CDR2 YFSETQ. The CDR3 here is CASSLDAGGSTDTQYF. In DNA form, the CDR3 reads TGCGCCAGCAGCTTGGACGCAGGGGGAAGCACAGATACGCAGTATTTT.

The chain's CDR3 is CASSLARASNTEAFF. As DNA, the CDR3 is TGTGCCAGCAGCTTAGCCCGGGCCTCAAACACTGAAGCTTTCTTT. The V call is TRBV7-8, the J call TRBJ1-1; D remains unclear. The germline gives CDR1 SGHVS, CDR2 FQNEAQ. Trimming pared 0 bases from V and 2 bases from J, leaving 10 bases between. The CDR3 covers 15 residues.

The chain uses TRBV20-1 and TRBJ1-4, with TRBD1 matching over 8 bases. Germline CDR1 DFQATT, CDR2 SNEGSKA (reference sequence). Unmatched junction bases numbered 10, after V lost 6 bases and J lost 7 bases. This CDR3 comprises 14 residues. CDR3 coding DNA: TGCAGTGCACGCCAGGGGGCAAGAGGTGAAAAACTGTTTTTT. Encoded protein: CSARQGARGEKLFF.

This clonotype has only a few counts. V gene TRBV7-6 combines with J gene TRBJ2-5; the D gene is possibly TRBD1 (6 bases). V was clipped by 3 bases and J by 3 bases, with 8 bases between them. The CDR3 consists of 13 residues. Per the germline V gene, CDR1 is SGHVS and CDR2 is FNYEAQ. The CDR3 DNA follows: TGTGCCAGCAGCTTCTCAGGGGAAGAGACCCAGTACTTC. Translating gives CASSFSGEETQYF.

This clonotype appeared a few times. The V and J genes are TRBV7-9 and TRBJ2-1; no clear D. The CDR3 has 15 residues. Germline CDR1 and CDR2: SEHNR and FQNEAQ (reference sequence). The germline V and J ends were trimmed by 1 base and 1 base, with 8 bases remaining between them. The CDR3 DNA sequence: TGTGCCAGCAGCTTAGTCCCAGAGTCCTACAATGAGCAGTTCTTC. This encodes CASSLVPESYNEQFF.

This clonotype was counted between two and nine times. CDR3 in DNA: TGTGCCACCAGTGAACCGACGGACCCAGGTTGGACCCAGTACTTC. It is translated as CATSEPTDPGWTQYF. J is TRBJ2-5 and V is TRBV24-1, with D uncertain. This CDR3 has 15 residues. The V gene lost 4 bases and the J gene lost 7 bases, with 18 bases spanning the gap. The germline gives CDR1 KGHDR, CDR2 SFDVKD.

This rearrangement joins TRBV10-3 to TRBJ2-3; 9 positions match TRBD2. Germline V gives CDR1 ENHRY, CDR2 SYGVKD. The V and J ends lost 6 bases and 5 bases, in that order; junction bases with no gene match: 9. There are 15 residues in the CDR3. This CDR3 is CAISPASGKVDTQYF. CDR3 coding DNA: TGTGCCATCAGCCCCGCTAGCGGGAAGGTAGATACGCAGTATTTT.

The V gene is TRBV27, the J gene TRBJ2-3; no clear D gene. Trimming cost V 4 bases and J 4 bases, with 9 bases left between them. CDR3 length: 13 amino acids. The germline V gene has CDR1 MNHEY and CDR2 SMNVEV (reference sequence). DNA of the CDR3: TGTGCCAGCAGTTGGGCTCGGTCAGATACGCAGTATTTT. Protein product: CASSWARSDTQYF.

The gene calls are TRBV5-1 and TRBJ1-1; 8 nucleotides match TRBD1. The junction had 4 bases not matched to a gene; V was cut back by 4 bases and J by 2 bases. The length of the CDR3 is 14 residues. Germline V gives CDR1 SGHRS, CDR2 YFSETQ. CDR3 bases: TGCGCCAGCAGCCGGGGACAGGACAACACTGAAGCTTTCTTT. Protein: CASSRGQDNTEAFF.

This clonotype was seen more than once but under ten times. The CDR3 spells CASSSGTSIEQYF. In DNA, the CDR3 is TGTGCCAGCAGCAGCGGGACTAGCATCGAGCAGTACTTC. This chain links TRBV6-6 with TRBJ2-7; TRBD2 matches at 9 bases. With V trimmed by 6 bases and J by 6 bases, 6 bases remained unmatched. CDR1 is MNHNY, CDR2 SVGAGI, per germline (reference sequence). This CDR3 is built from 13 residues.